This TCR beta chain was sequenced in a study of shared clonotypes between healthy human individuals. Study information: CD4 naive and CD4 memory each took three plates per donor, while CD8 naive took two and CD8 memory one. Study outcomes and limitations: Memory subsets had estimated richness that was generally smaller than that of naive subsets. Among donors, clonotype sharing was expected to be affected by sequencing depth.

Regarding this clone: The antigen remains undetermined. The sample contains more than one DNA sequence encoding this CDR3.

Per germline, CDR1 LNHDA and CDR2 SQIVND (reference sequence). This CDR3 is built from 11 residues. The V gene lost 4 bases and the J gene lost 5 bases, with 6 bases spanning the gap. At the deep level, the assay was run. Generated by immunoSEQ multiplex PCR, the TCRdb table keeps only in-frame clones and is missing some. The sample lists 2,500,000 or so clones; over 85% were seen once. The clonotype was recovered from a man between 18 and 35 years old in good health. Some clones in this sample may be carry-over from other donors' samples. The specimen was naive CD4+ T cells from PBMCs. The sample's subset: CD45RA+ positively selected. J is TRBJ2-7 and V is TRBV19; the D gene is possibly TRBD1 (5 bases). CDR3 nucleotide sequence: TGTGCCAGTAGTAGCAGGGACGAGCAGTACTTC. Translating it yields CASSSRDEQYF.